A selection of T cell receptor beta chains follows, all from one sample in a study of blood T cell repertoires in COVID-19. Here immunoSEQ multiplex PCR was the method, and the copy in TCRdb shows in-frame clones only, minus some. The table records 250,000 to 350,000 clones, roughly 88% of them present only once. What was sequenced was peripheral blood. The receptors shown here come from a woman between 50 and 59 years old with acute or convalescent COVID-19. The CDR3 runs from the conserved cysteine through the conserved F or W. The order of the fields is D gene, J gene, V gene, clone size, CDR3 protein, CDR3 DNA. The D gene is left open where the match is weak. Size is omitted from some rows. Given values are once, few, many or a class for expanded clones.

d_call: -; j_call: TRBJ1-5; v_call: TRBV15; clone_size: few; cdr3_aa: CATSRDSPAGFRNQPQHF; cdr3_nt: TGTGCCACCAGCAGAGATTCCCCCGCAGGGTTTCGCAATCAGCCCCAGCATTTT
d_call: TRBD2; j_call: TRBJ2-1; v_call: TRBV28; clone_size: -; cdr3_aa: CASSFLGTSGRDEQFF; cdr3_nt: TGTGCCAGCAGTTTTCTAGGGACTAGCGGGAGGGATGAGCAGTTCTTC
d_call: TRBD2; j_call: TRBJ2-1; v_call: TRBV19; clone_size: -; cdr3_aa: CASSSGTSGRAGRTYNEQFF; cdr3_nt: TGTGCCAGTAGTTCCGGGACTAGCGGGAGGGCCGGTAGGACCTACAATGAGCAGTTCTTC
d_call: -; j_call: TRBJ2-2; v_call: TRBV27; clone_size: -; cdr3_aa: CASSSTAGWNTGELFF; cdr3_nt: TGTGCCAGCAGTTCCACCGCCGGGTGGAACACCGGGGAGCTGTTTTTT
d_call: TRBD1; j_call: TRBJ1-4; v_call: TRBV5-4; clone_size: -; cdr3_aa: CASSLDPGGSNEKLFF; cdr3_nt: TGTGCCAGCAGCTTGGATCCAGGGGGGAGTAATGAAAAACTGTTTTTT
d_call: TRBD1; j_call: TRBJ2-7; v_call: TRBV18; clone_size: -; cdr3_aa: CASSSSGTGEQYF; cdr3_nt: TGTGCCAGCTCATCCTCCGGGACAGGCGAGCAGTACTTC
d_call: TRBD1; j_call: TRBJ2-1; v_call: TRBV3-1/TRBV3-2; clone_size: -; cdr3_aa: CASSQTEGTGGSSYNEQFF; cdr3_nt: TGTGCCAGCAGCCAGACCGAAGGGACAGGAGGGAGCTCCTACAATGAGCAGTTCTTC
d_call: TRBD2; j_call: TRBJ2-7; v_call: TRBV7-9; clone_size: -; cdr3_aa: CASSYGLAGLPLEQYF; cdr3_nt: TGTGCCAGCAGCTACGGACTAGCGGGACTCCCCCTGGAGCAGTACTTC
d_call: -; j_call: TRBJ2-5; v_call: TRBV25-1; clone_size: -; cdr3_aa: CASSDPVYVEETQYF; cdr3_nt: TGTGCCAGCAGTGACCCTGTTTACGTGGAGGAGACCCAGTACTTC
d_call: -; j_call: TRBJ1-5; v_call: TRBV28; clone_size: -; cdr3_aa: CASRYQGRGQPQHF; cdr3_nt: TGTGCCAGCAGATACCAGGGTAGAGGTCAGCCCCAGCATTTT
d_call: TRBD2; j_call: TRBJ2-3; v_call: TRBV9; clone_size: -; cdr3_aa: CASSVDREGRDTQYF; cdr3_nt: TGTGCCAGCAGCGTAGACCGGGAGGGGAGAGATACGCAGTATTTT
d_call: TRBD2; j_call: TRBJ2-7; v_call: TRBV5-6; clone_size: -; cdr3_aa: CASSDGLARTYYEQYF; cdr3_nt: TGTGCCAGCAGCGATGGACTAGCGAGAACCTACTACGAGCAGTACTTC
d_call: TRBD2; j_call: TRBJ2-7; v_call: TRBV28; clone_size: -; cdr3_aa: CASAPRLALSYEQYF; cdr3_nt: TGTGCCAGTGCACCCCGACTAGCGCTGTCCTACGAGCAGTACTTC
d_call: -; j_call: TRBJ2-3; v_call: TRBV14; clone_size: -; cdr3_aa: CASSQVGTAFPKTQYF; cdr3_nt: TGTGCCAGCAGCCAAGTTGGGACTGCCTTCCCCAAAACGCAGTATTTT
d_call: TRBD1; j_call: TRBJ1-2; v_call: TRBV18; clone_size: -; cdr3_aa: CASSPRQGYTYDYTF; cdr3_nt: TGTGCCAGCTCACCGCGACAGGGTTATACCTATGACTACACCTTC
d_call: -; j_call: TRBJ1-2; v_call: TRBV9; clone_size: -; cdr3_aa: CASSVGGGAVAGYTF; cdr3_nt: TGTGCCAGCAGCGTAGGGGGCGGCGCGGTGGCTGGCTACACCTTC
d_call: TRBD2; j_call: TRBJ2-7; v_call: TRBV3-1/TRBV3-2; clone_size: -; cdr3_aa: CASSQDLKSGRFPRSSYEQYF; cdr3_nt: TGTGCCAGCAGCCAAGATCTGAAGAGCGGGAGGTTTCCCAGAAGCTCCTACGAGCAGTACTTC
d_call: TRBD2; j_call: TRBJ2-4; v_call: TRBV12-3/TRBV12-4; clone_size: -; cdr3_aa: CANGLAGGIQYF; cdr3_nt: TGTGCCAACGGACTAGCGGGAGGCATTCAGTACTTC
d_call: -; j_call: TRBJ1-4; v_call: TRBV3-1/TRBV3-2; clone_size: -; cdr3_aa: CASSQDPWTATNEKLFF; cdr3_nt: TGTGCCAGCAGCCAAGATCCGTGGACAGCAACTAATGAAAAACTGTTTTTT
d_call: TRBD2; j_call: TRBJ2-3; v_call: TRBV5-4; clone_size: -; cdr3_aa: CASSTLAGITDTQYF; cdr3_nt: TGTGCCAGCAGCACTCTAGCGGGGATCACAGATACGCAGTATTTT
d_call: -; j_call: TRBJ2-5; v_call: TRBV7-2; clone_size: once; cdr3_aa: CASSLDPGAVQETQYF; cdr3_nt: TGTGCCAGCAGCTTAGACCCAGGAGCGGTCCAAGAGACCCAGTACTTC
d_call: -; j_call: TRBJ2-3; v_call: TRBV7-3; clone_size: -; cdr3_aa: CASSSYSDTQYF; cdr3_nt: TGTGCCAGCAGCTCTTATTCGGATACGCAGTATTTT
d_call: TRBD1; j_call: TRBJ1-2; v_call: TRBV4-1; clone_size: -; cdr3_aa: CASSQDFTRTGSWGYGYTF; cdr3_nt: TGCGCCAGCAGCCAAGATTTCACCCGGACAGGCTCTTGGGGCTATGGCTACACCTTC
d_call: -; j_call: TRBJ1-5; v_call: TRBV24-1; clone_size: -; cdr3_aa: CATSDSSRIDQPQHF; cdr3_nt: TGTGCCACCAGTGATTCAAGCAGGATAGATCAGCCCCAGCATTTT
d_call: -; j_call: TRBJ1-6; v_call: TRBV7-8; clone_size: -; cdr3_aa: CASSLAGVNVQSPLHF; cdr3_nt: TGTGCCAGCAGCTTAGCAGGGGTCAACGTACAATCACCCCTCCACTTT
d_call: -; j_call: TRBJ2-1; v_call: TRBV6-6; clone_size: -; cdr3_aa: CASSPSGEQFF; cdr3_nt: TGTGCCAGCAGCCCCTCGGGGGAGCAGTTCTTC
d_call: -; j_call: TRBJ1-1; v_call: TRBV5-1; clone_size: -; cdr3_aa: CASRTDRAEAFF; cdr3_nt: TGCGCCAGCAGGACCGACAGAGCTGAAGCTTTCTTT
d_call: TRBD2; j_call: TRBJ2-3; v_call: TRBV4-2; clone_size: -; cdr3_aa: CASSQAILAGGTDTQYF; cdr3_nt: TGTGCCAGCAGCCAAGCCATCCTAGCGGGCGGCACAGATACGCAGTATTTT
d_call: TRBD1; j_call: TRBJ1-5; v_call: TRBV16; clone_size: -; cdr3_aa: CASRGDRQDQPQHF; cdr3_nt: TGTGCCAGCAGAGGGGACAGGCAGGATCAGCCCCAGCATTTT
d_call: -; j_call: TRBJ1-2; v_call: TRBV5-4; clone_size: few; cdr3_aa: CASSLDGSRDYTF; cdr3_nt: TGTGCCAGCAGCTTGGATGGGTCCAGGGACTACACCTTC
d_call: TRBD1; j_call: TRBJ2-7; v_call: TRBV6-2/TRBV6-3; clone_size: -; cdr3_aa: CASSPRGQGIHQQYF; cdr3_nt: TGTGCCAGCAGTCCCCGGGGACAGGGGATACATCAGCAGTACTTC
d_call: TRBD1; j_call: TRBJ2-7; v_call: TRBV28; clone_size: -; cdr3_aa: CASSLPGTGVYEQYF; cdr3_nt: TGTGCCAGCAGTTTACCCGGGACAGGCGTGTACGAGCAGTACTTC
d_call: TRBD2; j_call: TRBJ2-5; v_call: TRBV3-1/TRBV3-2; clone_size: -; cdr3_aa: CASSHHSTSGSPETQYF; cdr3_nt: TGTGCCAGCAGCCACCACTCGACTAGCGGGAGCCCAGAGACCCAGTACTTC
d_call: -; j_call: TRBJ1-1; v_call: TRBV2; clone_size: -; cdr3_aa: CASNRQESTEAFF; cdr3_nt: TGTGCCAGCAATAGACAGGAGAGCACTGAAGCTTTCTTT
d_call: -; j_call: TRBJ1-1; v_call: TRBV29-1; clone_size: -; cdr3_aa: CSVYSLNTEAFF; cdr3_nt: TGCAGCGTTTACAGCCTGAACACTGAAGCTTTCTTT
d_call: TRBD2; j_call: TRBJ2-1; v_call: TRBV11-2; clone_size: -; cdr3_aa: CASSLAASGYNEQFF; cdr3_nt: TGTGCCAGCAGCTTAGCGGCTAGCGGGTACAATGAGCAGTTCTTC
d_call: -; j_call: TRBJ1-5; v_call: TRBV18; clone_size: -; cdr3_aa: CASSPEQDQPQHF; cdr3_nt: TGTGCCAGCTCACCGGAACAGGATCAGCCCCAGCATTTT
d_call: TRBD1; j_call: TRBJ2-5; v_call: TRBV24-1; clone_size: -; cdr3_aa: CATSDPLRPGTGRETQYF; cdr3_nt: TGTGCCACCAGTGATCCCCTCCGCCCCGGGACAGGGCGAGAGACCCAGTACTTC
d_call: TRBD1; j_call: TRBJ1-1; v_call: TRBV9; clone_size: -; cdr3_aa: CASSDAATGVTEAFF; cdr3_nt: TGTGCCAGCAGCGATGCAGCTACAGGGGTCACTGAAGCTTTCTTT
d_call: -; j_call: TRBJ2-2; v_call: TRBV7-2; clone_size: -; cdr3_aa: CASSSRWAGELFF; cdr3_nt: TGTGCCAGCAGCTCTAGGTGGGCCGGGGAGCTGTTTTTT
d_call: TRBD2; j_call: TRBJ2-5; v_call: TRBV2; clone_size: -; cdr3_aa: CASRGGASGRGGETQYF; cdr3_nt: TGTGCCAGCAGGGGTGGGGCTAGCGGGAGGGGAGGAGAGACCCAGTACTTC
d_call: -; j_call: TRBJ2-7; v_call: TRBV11-2; clone_size: once; cdr3_aa: CASSLAARAYEQYF; cdr3_nt: TGTGCCAGCAGCTTAGCCGCCAGGGCCTACGAGCAGTACTTC
d_call: TRBD2; j_call: TRBJ2-7; v_call: TRBV6-1; clone_size: -; cdr3_aa: CASREGLAGGLYEQYF; cdr3_nt: TGTGCCAGCAGGGAAGGACTAGCGGGAGGTCTTTACGAGCAGTACTTC
d_call: -; j_call: TRBJ1-3; v_call: TRBV10-3; clone_size: -; cdr3_aa: CAISEGTGLGNTIYF; cdr3_nt: TGTGCCATCAGTGAGGGAACAGGGCTTGGAAACACCATATATTTT
d_call: TRBD2; j_call: TRBJ2-3; v_call: TRBV27; clone_size: -; cdr3_aa: CASSWGPPTSGRSDTQYF; cdr3_nt: TGTGCCAGCAGTTGGGGCCCCCCGACTAGCGGGAGGTCAGATACGCAGTATTTT
d_call: TRBD2; j_call: TRBJ2-7; v_call: TRBV7-9; clone_size: -; cdr3_aa: CASSVGLAGVGEQYF; cdr3_nt: TGTGCCAGCAGCGTTGGACTAGCGGGAGTGGGTGAGCAGTACTTC
d_call: -; j_call: TRBJ2-7; v_call: TRBV5-6; clone_size: -; cdr3_aa: CASSLVVANTYEQYF; cdr3_nt: TGTGCCAGCAGCTTGGTTGTAGCGAATACCTACGAGCAGTACTTC
d_call: -; j_call: TRBJ2-2; v_call: TRBV4-2; clone_size: -; cdr3_aa: CASSPGEGDTGELFF; cdr3_nt: TGTGCCAGCAGCCCTGGCGAGGGGGACACCGGGGAGCTGTTTTTT
d_call: TRBD1; j_call: TRBJ2-1; v_call: TRBV7-6; clone_size: -; cdr3_aa: CASSSRDRPLHNEQFF; cdr3_nt: TGTGCCAGCAGCTCCCGGGACAGACCTCTTCACAATGAGCAGTTCTTC
d_call: TRBD1; j_call: TRBJ2-3; v_call: TRBV5-6; clone_size: -; cdr3_aa: CASSFQPGQATDTQYF; cdr3_nt: TGTGCCAGCAGCTTTCAGCCAGGACAGGCGACAGATACGCAGTATTTT
d_call: TRBD1; j_call: TRBJ1-6; v_call: TRBV24-1; clone_size: -; cdr3_aa: CATRRTGYSPLHF; cdr3_nt: TGTGCCACCAGGAGGACAGGCTATTCACCCCTCCACTTT
d_call: TRBD2; j_call: TRBJ2-1; v_call: TRBV19; clone_size: -; cdr3_aa: CASRLAGGPHNEQFF; cdr3_nt: TGTGCCAGTCGCCTAGCGGGAGGGCCTCACAATGAGCAGTTCTTC
d_call: TRBD2; j_call: TRBJ2-5; v_call: TRBV7-2; clone_size: -; cdr3_aa: CASSQQIAGGTRGETQYF; cdr3_nt: TGTGCCAGCAGCCAACAGATAGCGGGAGGGACGCGGGGGGAGACCCAGTACTTC
d_call: -; j_call: TRBJ2-1; v_call: TRBV19; clone_size: -; cdr3_aa: CASSRAQINNEQFF; cdr3_nt: TGTGCCAGTAGTAGGGCACAAATTAACAATGAGCAGTTCTTC
d_call: -; j_call: TRBJ2-3; v_call: TRBV28; clone_size: -; cdr3_aa: CASRSSVSSTDTQYF; cdr3_nt: TGTGCCAGCAGATCTAGCGTGTCTAGCACAGATACGCAGTATTTT
d_call: TRBD1; j_call: TRBJ2-5; v_call: TRBV9; clone_size: -; cdr3_aa: CASSVTGGEETQYF; cdr3_nt: TGTGCCAGCAGCGTTACAGGGGGCGAGGAGACCCAGTACTTC
d_call: TRBD1; j_call: TRBJ2-7; v_call: TRBV10-3; clone_size: -; cdr3_aa: CATLQSPTGGTYEQYF; cdr3_nt: TGTGCCACCCTCCAGTCCCCCACAGGGGGCACCTACGAGCAGTACTTC
d_call: TRBD1; j_call: TRBJ2-7; v_call: TRBV25-1; clone_size: -; cdr3_aa: CASSGGGRTGDYEQYF; cdr3_nt: TGTGCCAGCAGTGGTGGGGGTCGGACAGGTGACTACGAGCAGTACTTC
d_call: TRBD2; j_call: TRBJ2-7; v_call: TRBV2; clone_size: once; cdr3_aa: CASNFPGLATYEQYF; cdr3_nt: TGTGCCAGCAACTTCCCCGGACTAGCGACGTACGAGCAGTACTTC